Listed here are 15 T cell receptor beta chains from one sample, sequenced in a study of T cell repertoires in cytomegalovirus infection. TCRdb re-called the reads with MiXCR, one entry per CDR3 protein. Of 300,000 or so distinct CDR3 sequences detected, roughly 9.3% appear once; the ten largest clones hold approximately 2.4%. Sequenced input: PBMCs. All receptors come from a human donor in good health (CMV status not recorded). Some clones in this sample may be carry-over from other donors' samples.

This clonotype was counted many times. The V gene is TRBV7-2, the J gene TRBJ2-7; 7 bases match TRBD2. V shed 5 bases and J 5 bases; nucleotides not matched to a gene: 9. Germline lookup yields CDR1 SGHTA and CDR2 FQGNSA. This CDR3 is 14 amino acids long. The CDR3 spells CASSLGGGFDEQYV. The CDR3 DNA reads TGTGCCAGCAGCCTCGGCGGGGGTTTTGACGAGCAGTACGTC.

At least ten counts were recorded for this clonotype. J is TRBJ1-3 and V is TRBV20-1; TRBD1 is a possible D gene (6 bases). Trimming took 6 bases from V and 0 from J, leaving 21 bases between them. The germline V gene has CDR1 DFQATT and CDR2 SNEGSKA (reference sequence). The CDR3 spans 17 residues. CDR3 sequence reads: CSARSYGGPNSGNTIYF. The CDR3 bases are TGCAGTGCCAGGTCGTACGGGGGGCCGAACTCTGGAAACACCATATATTTT.

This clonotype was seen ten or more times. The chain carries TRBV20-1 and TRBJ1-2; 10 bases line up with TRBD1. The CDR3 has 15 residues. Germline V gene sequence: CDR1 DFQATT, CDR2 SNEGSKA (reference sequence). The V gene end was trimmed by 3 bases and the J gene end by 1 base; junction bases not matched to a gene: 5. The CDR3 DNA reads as TGCAGTGCTAGGAAAGGACAGGGGGGTAACTATGGCTACACCTTC. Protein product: CSARKGQGGNYGYTF.

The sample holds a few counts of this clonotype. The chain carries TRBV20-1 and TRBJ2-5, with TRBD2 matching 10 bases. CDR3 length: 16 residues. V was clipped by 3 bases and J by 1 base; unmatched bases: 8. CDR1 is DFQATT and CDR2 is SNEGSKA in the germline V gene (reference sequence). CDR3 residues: CSASVPLAGVQETQYF. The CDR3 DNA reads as TGCAGTGCTAGTGTACCTCTAGCGGGGGTCCAAGAGACCCAGTACTTC.

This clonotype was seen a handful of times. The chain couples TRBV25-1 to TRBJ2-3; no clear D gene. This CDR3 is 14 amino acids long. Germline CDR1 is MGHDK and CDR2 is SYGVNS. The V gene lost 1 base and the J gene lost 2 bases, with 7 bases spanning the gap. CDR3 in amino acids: CASSEFSLTDTQYF. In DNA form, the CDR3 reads TGTGCCAGCAGTGAATTTAGCCTCACAGATACGCAGTATTTT.

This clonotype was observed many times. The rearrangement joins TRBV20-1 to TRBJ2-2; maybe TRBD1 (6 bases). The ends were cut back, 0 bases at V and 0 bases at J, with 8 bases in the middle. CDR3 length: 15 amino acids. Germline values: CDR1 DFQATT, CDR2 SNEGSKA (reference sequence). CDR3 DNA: TGCAGTGCTAGAGAAGGACAGACGAACACCGGGGAGCTGTTTTTT. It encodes CSAREGQTNTGELFF.

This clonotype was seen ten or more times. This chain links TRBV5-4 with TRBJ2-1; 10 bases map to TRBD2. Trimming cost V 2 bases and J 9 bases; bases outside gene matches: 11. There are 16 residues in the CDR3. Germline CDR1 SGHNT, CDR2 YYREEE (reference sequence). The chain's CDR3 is CASSLGLAVPNGEQFF. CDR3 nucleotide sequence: TGTGCCAGCAGCTTAGGACTAGCGGTTCCGAACGGTGAGCAGTTCTTC.

The CDR3 spells CSAITGTPQETQYF. The CDR3 DNA follows: TGCAGTGCTATTACCGGGACACCTCAAGAGACCCAGTACTTC. V is TRBV20-1 and J is TRBJ2-5; perhaps TRBD1 as D (6 bases). Deletions cut 4 bases from V and 2 bases from J, with 14 bases between. The CDR3 totals 14 residues. Germline V lookup: CDR1 DFQATT, CDR2 SNEGSKA (reference sequence).

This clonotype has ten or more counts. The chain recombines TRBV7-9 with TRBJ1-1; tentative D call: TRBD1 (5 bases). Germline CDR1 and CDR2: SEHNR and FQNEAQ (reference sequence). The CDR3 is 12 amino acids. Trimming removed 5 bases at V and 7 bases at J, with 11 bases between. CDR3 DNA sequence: TGTGCCAGCAGCCCGGGGGGGGTTGAAGCTTTCTTT. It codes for CASSPGGVEAFF.

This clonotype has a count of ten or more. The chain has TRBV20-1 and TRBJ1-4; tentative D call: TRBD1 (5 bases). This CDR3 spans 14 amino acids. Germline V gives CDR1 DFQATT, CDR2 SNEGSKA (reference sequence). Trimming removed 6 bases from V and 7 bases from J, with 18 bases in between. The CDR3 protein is CSAESPRVSEKLFF. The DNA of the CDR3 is TGCAGTGCGGAATCCCCCAGGGTTAGTGAAAAACTGTTTTTT.

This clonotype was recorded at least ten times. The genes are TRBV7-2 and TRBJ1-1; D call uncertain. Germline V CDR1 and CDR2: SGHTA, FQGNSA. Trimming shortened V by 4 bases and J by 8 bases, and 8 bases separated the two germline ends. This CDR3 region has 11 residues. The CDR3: CASSSTKEAFF. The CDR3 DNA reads TGTGCCAGCAGCTCCACCAAGGAAGCTTTCTTT.

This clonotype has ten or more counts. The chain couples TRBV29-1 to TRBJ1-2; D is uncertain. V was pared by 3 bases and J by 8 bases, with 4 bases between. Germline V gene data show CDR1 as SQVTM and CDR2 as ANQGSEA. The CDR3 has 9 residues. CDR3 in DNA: TGCAGCGTTGACAACGGCTACACCTTC. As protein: CSVDNGYTF.

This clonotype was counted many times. As DNA, the CDR3 is TGTGCCAGCAGCTTCTACCTAGAGACAGATACGCAGTATTTT. Translation: CASSFYLETDTQYF. The J gene is TRBJ2-3, the V gene TRBV7-2; D ambiguous. Germline assignment: CDR1 SGHTA and CDR2 FQGNSA. CDR3 size: 14 residues. Trimming left V 3 bases short and J 3 bases short, with 10 bases between.

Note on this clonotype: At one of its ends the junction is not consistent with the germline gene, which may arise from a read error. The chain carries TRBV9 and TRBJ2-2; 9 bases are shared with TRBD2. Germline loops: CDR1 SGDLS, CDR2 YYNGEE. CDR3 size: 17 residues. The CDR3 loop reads CASSVGGGGANTVELFF. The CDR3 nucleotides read TGTGCCAGCAGCGTAGGAGGCGGGGGGGCCAACACCGTGGAGCTGTTTTTT.

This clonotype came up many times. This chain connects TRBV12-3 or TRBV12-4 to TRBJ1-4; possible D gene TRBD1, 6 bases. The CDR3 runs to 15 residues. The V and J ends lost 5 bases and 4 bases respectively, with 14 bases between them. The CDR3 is CASSLSRGFNEKLFF. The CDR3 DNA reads TGTGCCAGCAGTCTTTCCAGGGGCTTTAATGAAAAACTGTTTTTT.